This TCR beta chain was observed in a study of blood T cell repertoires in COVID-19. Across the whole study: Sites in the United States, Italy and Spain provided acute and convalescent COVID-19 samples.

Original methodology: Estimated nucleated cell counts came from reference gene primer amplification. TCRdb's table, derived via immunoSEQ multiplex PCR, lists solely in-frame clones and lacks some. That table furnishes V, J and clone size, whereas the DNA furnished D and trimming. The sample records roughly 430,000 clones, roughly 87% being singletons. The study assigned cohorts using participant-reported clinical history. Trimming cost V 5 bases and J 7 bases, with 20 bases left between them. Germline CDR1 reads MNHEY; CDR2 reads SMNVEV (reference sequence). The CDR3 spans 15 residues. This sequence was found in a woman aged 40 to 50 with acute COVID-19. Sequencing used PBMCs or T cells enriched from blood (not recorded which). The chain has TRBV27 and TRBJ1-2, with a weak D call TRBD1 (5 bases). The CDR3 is CASSQDSFGWGGYTF. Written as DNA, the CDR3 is TGTGCCAGCAGTCAAGACAGCTTCGGCTGGGGTGGCTACACCTTC.